These 32 T cell receptor beta chains originate from one sample sequenced in a study of blood T cell repertoires in COVID-19. Profiled with immunoSEQ multiplex PCR; TCRdb holds only in-frame clones, not every one. The sample carries about 310,000 clones, around 87% recorded once. Source material: peripheral blood. These receptors were collected from a man aged 45-65 years with active or convalescent COVID-19.

The count of this clone is one. The CDR3 DNA reads TGTGCCAGCAGAAACCCGACAGGGAGGAACACTGAAGCTTTCTTT. Translated, it gives CASRNPTGRNTEAFF. The chain joins TRBV6-5 to TRBJ1-1, with TRBD1 matching over 7 bases. The CDR3 has 15 amino acids. The germline CDR1 and CDR2 sequences are MNHEY and SVGAGI. After removal of 6 bases from V and 1 base from J, the junction contained 8 bases not matched to a gene.

The rearrangement uses TRBV2 and TRBJ1-1; a possible D gene is TRBD1 (6 bases). The CDR3 has 15 residues. CDR1 is SNHLY and CDR2 is FYNNEI in the germline V gene. Trimming shortened V by 5 bases and J by 1 base, and 14 bases separated the two germline ends. The CDR3 sequence is CASSTPGAQNTEAFF. The CDR3 DNA follows: TGTGCCAGCAGTACTCCAGGGGCCCAGAACACTGAAGCTTTCTTT.

This sequence joins TRBV2 and TRBJ1-2; 8 bases match TRBD1. Unmatched junction bases numbered 3, after V lost 5 bases and J lost 4 bases. Germline V gene sequence: CDR1 SNHLY, CDR2 FYNNEI. The CDR3 runs 13 residues. The CDR3 loop reads CASSPDRVYGYTF. The CDR3 DNA reads as TGTGCCAGCAGTCCGGACAGGGTCTATGGCTACACCTTC.

The chain uses TRBV18 and TRBJ2-7, with D possibly TRBD1 on 6 matching bases. Germline CDR1 reads KGHSH; CDR2 reads LQKENI. This CDR3 comprises 13 residues. The V end lost 3 bases, the J end lost 5 bases, and 11 bases lay between the germline ends. DNA for the CDR3: TGTGCCAGCTCACCCGGACAGACAGACGAGCAGTACTTC. Translated: CASSPGQTDEQYF.

The J gene is TRBJ1-1, the V gene TRBV5-1; D possibly corresponds to TRBD1 (5 bases). V shed 2 bases and J shed 1 base, with 9 bases lying between them. The CDR3 covers 14 residues. Germline V gene lookup returns CDR1 SGHRS and CDR2 YFSETQ. Written as DNA, the CDR3 is TGCGCCAGCAGCTTTCAGGGAAAGAACACTGAAGCTTTCTTT. It encodes CASSFQGKNTEAFF. Complete variable domain (other parts from reference TRBV5-1 and TRBJ1-1): KAGVTQTPRYLIKTRGQQVTLSCSPISGHRSVSWYQQTPGQGLQFLFEYFSETQRNKGNFPGRFSGRQFSNSRSEMNVSTLELGDSALYLCASSFQGKNTEAFFGQGTRLTVV.

This chain links TRBV2 with TRBJ2-1; a weak D match, TRBD2 (5 bases). Germline V lookup: CDR1 SNHLY, CDR2 FYNNEI. Deletions cut 2 bases from V and 9 bases from J, with 8 bases between. The CDR3 loop spans 12 amino acids. CDR3 DNA sequence: TGTGCCAGCAGTGAATATGCGGGTGAGCAGTTCTTC. It codes for CASSEYAGEQFF. Full variable domain (rest looked up from reference TRBV2 and TRBJ2-1): EPEVTQTPSHQVTQMGQEVILRCVPISNHLYFYWYRQILGQKVEFLVSFYNNEISEKSEIFDDQFSVERPDGSNFTLKIRSTKLEDSAMYFCASSEYAGEQFFGPGTRLTVL.

This clone was seen only once. The V call is TRBV4-1, the J call TRBJ2-4, with a tentative D call TRBD1 (5 bases). Germline assignment: CDR1 MGHRA and CDR2 YSYEKL. Trimming pared 3 bases from V and 1 base from J, leaving 16 bases between. This CDR3 contains 17 residues. The CDR3 bases are TGCGCCAGCAGCCACGTCGGGTCAGGGTCGGCCAAAAACATTCAGTACTTC. Translated: CASSHVGSGSAKNIQYF.

The V gene is TRBV28, the J gene TRBJ1-5, with D unclear. The germline V gene encodes CDR1 MDHEN and CDR2 SYDVKM. V was cut by 8 bases and J by 3 bases, with 11 bases left in between. The CDR3 length is 13 residues. As DNA, the CDR3 is TGTGCCAGCCAGACACTGACCAATCAGCCCCAGCATTTT. Encoded protein: CASQTLTNQPQHF.

This clone was detected only a few times. J is TRBJ2-2 and V is TRBV28; 11 bases are a match to TRBD2. The CDR3 spans 14 residues. Germline V gene sequence: CDR1 MDHEN, CDR2 SYDVKM. Germline trimming cut 6 bases from V and 6 bases from J; bases unmatched to any gene: 3. CDR3 residues: CASRTSGKAGELFF. The CDR3 nucleotides are TGTGCCAGCAGGACTAGCGGGAAGGCCGGGGAGCTGTTTTTT. Supplemented by reference TRBV28 and TRBJ2-2, the full variable domain reads DVKVTQSSRYLVKRTGEKVFLECVQDMDHENMFWYRQDPGLGLRLIYFSYDVKMKEKGDIPEGYSVSREKKERFSLILESASTNQTSMYLCASRTSGKAGELFFGEGSRLTVL.

This chain links TRBV28 with TRBJ1-2, with D tentatively TRBD1 (5 bases). Germline CDR1 and CDR2: MDHEN and SYDVKM. The CDR3 is 12 residues long. V lost 4 bases and J lost 8, with 11 bases in between. The CDR3 sequence is CASSYRPAGYTF. The CDR3 DNA reads TGTGCCAGCAGTTACAGGCCAGCGGGCTACACCTTC.

In this sample, this clone turned up once. The CDR3 sequence is CASSQTESSTDTQYF. The CDR3, as DNA: TGTGCCAGCAGCCAAACAGAATCTAGCACAGATACGCAGTATTTT. The chain is built from TRBV7-9 and TRBJ2-3; D gene unclear. Trimming left V 5 bases short and J 0 bases short, with 12 bases between. The germline V gene encodes CDR1 SEHNR and CDR2 FQNEAQ (reference sequence). The CDR3 runs 15 residues.

The gene calls are TRBV2 and TRBJ2-2; 9 positions agree with TRBD1. Germline CDR1 SNHLY, CDR2 FYNNEI. J was trimmed by 5 bases and V by 8 bases; bases with no gene match: 9. This CDR3 is built from 15 residues. The CDR3 is CASCPGQGSTGELFF. In nucleotides, the CDR3 is TGTGCCAGCTGCCCAGGACAGGGGTCTACCGGGGAGCTGTTTTTT. Full variable domain (outside the CDR3, taken from reference TRBV2 and TRBJ2-2): EPEVTQTPSHQVTQMGQEVILRCVPISNHLYFYWYRQILGQKVEFLVSFYNNEISEKSEIFDDQFSVERPDGSNFTLKIRSTKLEDSAMYFCASCPGQGSTGELFFGEGSRLTVL.

This clone was counted only a few times. V usage is TRBV6-5 and J usage is TRBJ2-7; D might be TRBD2 (6 bases). The germline V gene encodes CDR1 MNHEY and CDR2 SVGAGI. The CDR3 consists of 16 residues. V was cut by 3 bases and J by 2 bases, with 17 bases left in between. This CDR3 is CASSYGAGPLPYEQYF. CDR3 coding DNA: TGTGCCAGCAGTTATGGGGCGGGACCTTTACCCTACGAGCAGTACTTC.

CDR3 nucleotides: TGTGCCAGCCACCTTCAGGACTTATCCTACAATGAGCAGTTCTTC. As protein: CASHLQDLSYNEQFF. The chain joins TRBV6-5 to TRBJ2-1; perhaps TRBD2 as D (5 bases). The CDR3 runs 15 residues. V dropped 8 bases and J dropped 1 base, with 15 bases sitting between them. Germline V gene data show CDR1 as MNHEY and CDR2 as SVGAGI.

The rearrangement joins TRBV3-1 (or the pseudogene TRBV3-2) to TRBJ1-3, with D possibly TRBD1 on 6 matching bases. Per the germline V gene, CDR1 is LGHDT and CDR2 is YNNKEL (reference sequence). Trimming pared 4 bases from V and 0 bases from J, leaving 16 bases between. CDR3 length: 17 amino acids. CDR3 protein: CASSLSTGSLSGNTIYF. CDR3 bases: TGTGCCAGCAGCCTTTCCACAGGGAGCCTCTCTGGAAACACCATATATTTT.

The chain recombines TRBV28 with TRBJ1-2; no reliable D call. Between the trimmed V and J ends, which lost 1 base and 6 bases, there was a span of 15 bases. The CDR3 totals 15 residues. Germline loops: CDR1 MDHEN, CDR2 SYDVKM. The CDR3 region is CASSLYGLPWDGYTF. CDR3 coding DNA: TGTGCCAGCAGTTTATATGGACTGCCGTGGGATGGCTACACCTTC.

The chain carries TRBV19 and TRBJ1-5; 8 bases map to TRBD1. With V trimmed by 7 bases and J by 7 bases, 12 bases remained unmatched. Germline V gene sequence: CDR1 LNHDA, CDR2 SQIVND (reference sequence). This CDR3 contains 15 residues. The CDR3 DNA sequence: TGTGCCAGTACTCAGGACAGGGTCGAGGGACAGCCCCAGCATTTT. Its protein is CASTQDRVEGQPQHF.

The chain joins TRBV27 to TRBJ1-1; D gene uncertain. The germline CDR1 and CDR2 sequences are MNHEY and SMNVEV (reference sequence). The CDR3 totals 15 residues. Trimming cost V 3 bases and J 1 base, with 12 bases left between them. CDR3 region: CASSFVGRRNTEAFF. As DNA, the CDR3 is TGTGCCAGCAGTTTCGTGGGTCGGAGGAACACTGAAGCTTTCTTT.

The chain couples TRBV10-3 to TRBJ2-7; 9 nucleotides align to TRBD2. Unmatched junction bases numbered 3, after V lost 6 bases and J lost 0 bases. The germline gives CDR1 ENHRY, CDR2 SYGVKD. There are 14 residues in the CDR3. CDR3 region: CAIRRTSVSYEQYF. The CDR3 DNA sequence: TGTGCCATCAGGAGGACTAGCGTCTCCTACGAGCAGTACTTC.

In DNA, the CDR3 is TGTGCCAGCAGCGTAGAAGACAGGCTGGGGGCTTTCTTT. Amino acids: CASSVEDRLGAFF. This rearrangement joins TRBV9 to TRBJ1-1; tentative D call: TRBD1 (6 bases). V gave up 0 bases and J gave up 11 bases, with 14 bases separating them. The CDR3 length is 13 residues. Germline values: CDR1 SGDLS, CDR2 YYNGEE.

The chain recombines TRBV4-2 with TRBJ1-2; D is unclear. Trimming shortened V by 4 bases and J by 1 base, and 13 bases separated the two germline ends. The germline CDR1 and CDR2 sequences are LGHNA and YNFKEQ. CDR3 length equals 15 residues. CDR3 sequence: CASSPHGNDNYGYTF. CDR3 in DNA: TGTGCCAGCAGCCCCCACGGTAACGATAACTATGGCTACACCTTC.

The rearrangement uses TRBV5-1 and TRBJ2-5; 7 bases fit TRBD2. V shed 3 bases, J shed 4 bases, and the junction held 9 bases outside the gene matches. The germline V gene encodes CDR1 SGHRS and CDR2 YFSETQ. The CDR3 sequence is 15 residues long. CDR3 in DNA: TGCGCCAGCAGCTCGGGGGGTAGTGGGACAGAGACCCAGTACTTC. It encodes CASSSGGSGTETQYF.

The V and J genes are TRBV2 and TRBJ2-5; TRBD1 is a possible D gene (6 bases). Trimming shortened V by 4 bases and J by 0 bases, and 9 bases separated the two germline ends. The germline CDR1 and CDR2 sequences are SNHLY and FYNNEI. The CDR3 contains 14 residues. The chain's CDR3 is CASSVDRYQETQYF. The CDR3 DNA reads TGTGCCAGCAGTGTAGACAGGTACCAAGAGACCCAGTACTTC.

This clone came up a few times. The chain joins TRBV6-5 to TRBJ1-1; 7 nucleotides line up with TRBD1. Germline CDR1 reads MNHEY; CDR2 reads SVGAGI. The CDR3 is made up of 11 amino acids. V was clipped by 7 bases and J by 8 bases; unmatched bases: 4. DNA of the CDR3: TGTGCCAGCAACGAACAGGGGGAAGCTTTCTTT. Translation: CASNEQGEAFF.

In its sample, this clone was seen a few times. The chain joins TRBV21-1 to TRBJ1-6; the listed D gene, TRBD1, was not tested against the DNA. TRBV21-1 is a known pseudogene. The CDR3 spans 15 residues. The CDR3 nucleotides are TGTGCCAGCAGCAAAGTAACCGGACAAAATTCACCCCTCCACTTT. Its protein is CASSKVTGQNSPLHF.

This clone was seen a single time. The gene calls are TRBV30 and TRBJ2-7; 7 nucleotides agree with TRBD2. In germline, CDR1 is GTSNPN, CDR2 SVGIG (reference sequence). The CDR3 is 13 amino acids. V shed 3 bases and J 9 bases; nucleotides not matched to a gene: 11. The CDR3 here is CAWSLAASFGQYF. CDR3 sequence (DNA): TGTGCCTGGAGCCTAGCGGCTAGTTTCGGGCAGTACTTC.

The rearrangement links TRBV28 to TRBJ2-5; 13 nucleotides match TRBD2. CDR3 size: 18 residues. Germline trimming cut 5 bases from V and 0 bases from J; bases unmatched to any gene: 9. Germline CDR1 MDHEN, CDR2 SYDVKM. The CDR3 here is CASSLKVGTSGDQETQYF. CDR3 nucleotide sequence: TGTGCCAGCAGTCTAAAAGTCGGGACTAGCGGGGACCAAGAGACCCAGTACTTC.

The CDR3 region is CASSPGQTSGGTGELFF. The CDR3 DNA reads TGTGCCAGCAGCCCAGGTCAGACTAGCGGGGGCACCGGGGAGCTGTTTTTT. V is TRBV3-1 (or the pseudogene TRBV3-2) and J is TRBJ2-2; 12 nucleotides align to TRBD2. J lost 4 bases, V lost 4 bases, and 7 bases had no gene match. The CDR3 runs to 17 residues. Germline CDR1 and CDR2: LGHDT and YNNKEL (reference sequence).

This chain uses TRBV30 with TRBJ1-5; D is possibly TRBD1 (6 bases). The V end lost 2 bases, the J end lost 5 bases, and 16 bases lay between the germline ends. Germline V lookup: CDR1 GTSNPN, CDR2 SVGIG (reference sequence). The CDR3 has 15 amino acids. CDR3 DNA sequence: TGTGCCTGGAGTATGGGAAGGGCAGGGGATCAGCCCCAGCATTTT. As protein: CAWSMGRAGDQPQHF.

The chain is built from TRBV18 and TRBJ2-3, with D maybe TRBD1 (5 bases). The CDR3 runs to 14 residues. Germline CDR1 is KGHSH and CDR2 is LQKENI. V dropped 1 base and J dropped 6 bases, with 11 bases sitting between them. CDR3 sequence (DNA): TGTGCCAGCTCACCACAGGCAGGGTTGGATACGCAGTATTTT. It codes for CASSPQAGLDTQYF.

This chain joins TRBV5-4 and TRBJ1-3; the match to TRBD1 covers 7 bases. This CDR3 is 14 amino acids long. The V gene's germline CDR1 is SGHNT and CDR2 YYREEE (reference sequence). V lost 1 base, J lost 4 bases, and 2 bases stayed unmatched. CDR3 loop: CASSLTGQGNTIYF. CDR3 in DNA: TGTGCCAGCAGCTTGACGGGACAGGGAAACACCATATATTTT.

V is TRBV6-2 or TRBV6-3 and J is TRBJ2-1; D might be TRBD1 (6 bases). The germline V gene has CDR1 MNHEY and CDR2 SVGEGT. This CDR3 has 13 residues. Trimming shortened V by 5 bases and J by 6 bases, and 11 bases separated the two germline ends. The CDR3 here is CASSPRTVNEQFF. For the CDR3, the DNA is TGTGCCAGCAGTCCCCGGACAGTCAATGAGCAGTTCTTC.